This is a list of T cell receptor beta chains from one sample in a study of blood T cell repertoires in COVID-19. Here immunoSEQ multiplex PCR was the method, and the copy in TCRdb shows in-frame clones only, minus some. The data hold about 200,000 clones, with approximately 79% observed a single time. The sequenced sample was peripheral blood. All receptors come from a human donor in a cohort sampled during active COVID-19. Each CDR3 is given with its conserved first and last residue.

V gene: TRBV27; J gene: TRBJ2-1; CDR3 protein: CASRTLGTSGRIAYNEQFF
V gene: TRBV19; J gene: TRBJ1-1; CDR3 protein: CASSIAAWGTRNTEAFF
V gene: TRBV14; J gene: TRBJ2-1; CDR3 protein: CASSQGTSGSYNEQFF
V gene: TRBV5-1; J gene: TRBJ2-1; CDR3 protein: CASSLKRHNEQFF
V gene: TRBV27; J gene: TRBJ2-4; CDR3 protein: CASSLLGLAGGVENIQYF
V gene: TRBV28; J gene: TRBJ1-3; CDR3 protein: CASSLRTVGNTIYF
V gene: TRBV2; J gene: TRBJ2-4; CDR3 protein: CASNGQGHVKNIQYF
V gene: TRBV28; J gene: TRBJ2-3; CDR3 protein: CATHRQGFSDTQYF
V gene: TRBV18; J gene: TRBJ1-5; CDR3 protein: CASSPTANQPQHF
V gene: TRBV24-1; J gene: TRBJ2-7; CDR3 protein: CATSDSTSGYEQYF
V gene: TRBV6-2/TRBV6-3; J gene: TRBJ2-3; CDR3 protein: CASGPGREVREAQYF